A single sample is the source of the 18 T cell receptor beta chains below, sequenced in a study of T cells after yellow fever vaccination (dated by TCRdb to about 2019). Receptors were amplified or captured by 5' RACE. The reads were generated on an Illumina HiSeq 2500. TCRdb reran the public reads through fastp at Q25 and MiXCR, keeping productive beta chains. Each CDR3 protein gets just one entry, which takes the most common genes and DNA from the rows behind it. For this sample the table gives 510,000 or so distinct CDR3 sequences, of which about a fifth were detected only once. The ten largest clonotypes hold 14% of the sample. Interpreted using the paper, the treatment or condition label stands for: live attenuated yellow fever vaccine strain. The sample consisted of PBMCs, taken 15 days after the yellow fever booster vaccination. The receptors derive from a man aged 30-40 years who received the YFV17D yellow fever vaccine.

This rearrangement joins TRBV28 to TRBJ2-3; no clear D. V shed 5 bases and J shed 1 base, with 13 bases lying between them. From germline, CDR1 is MDHEN and CDR2 SYDVKM. CDR3 length equals 15 residues. CDR3 in DNA: TGTGCCAGCAGTCCTGGGCACTCACGCACAGATACGCAGTATTTT. Translating it yields CASSPGHSRTDTQYF.

This clonotype turned up a few times. The genes are TRBV20-1 and TRBJ2-7, with 13 bases matching TRBD2. The ends lost 6 bases at V and 5 bases at J; junction bases unmatched: 10. CDR1 and CDR2 (germline): DFQATT, SNEGSKA (reference sequence). CDR3 length: 15 amino acids. As DNA, the CDR3 is TGCAGTGCCAGGGGGACTAGCGGGAATCGCGACGAGCAGTACTTC. The encoded protein is CSARGTSGNRDEQYF.

V gene TRBV6-2 or TRBV6-3 combines with J gene TRBJ2-4; D is uncertain. Per the germline V gene, CDR1 is MNHEY and CDR2 is SVGEGT. This CDR3 is built from 14 residues. The V gene lost 5 bases and the J gene lost 0 bases, with 8 bases spanning the gap. CDR3 residues: CASSQTGAKNIQYF. The CDR3 DNA reads TGTGCCAGCAGTCAAACGGGAGCCAAAAACATTCAGTACTTC.

The CDR3 DNA is TGCGCCAGCAGCGACCGGACAGGGGCCTACGAGCAGTACTTC. This translates into CASSDRTGAYEQYF. The chain links TRBV5-1 to TRBJ2-7, with 9 bases aligning to TRBD1. V trimming: 4 bases; J trimming: 2 bases; junction bases outside the gene matches: 4. The CDR3 spans 14 residues. The germline CDR1 and CDR2 sequences are SGHRS and YFSETQ.

The chain combines TRBV7-3 with TRBJ2-1; D is tentatively TRBD1 or TRBD2 (6 bases each). The germline CDR1 and CDR2 sequences are SGHTA and FQGTGA. The CDR3 is 17 amino acids. Between the trimmed V and J ends, which lost 5 bases and 0 bases, there was a span of 17 bases. This chain's CDR3 is CASSPLGGRSSYNEQFF. DNA of the CDR3: TGTGCCAGCAGCCCGCTGGGGGGCCGAAGCTCCTACAATGAGCAGTTCTTC.

V usage is TRBV20-1 and J usage is TRBJ1-4; D possibly corresponds to TRBD1 (5 bases). From germline, CDR1 is DFQATT and CDR2 SNEGSKA (reference sequence). Deletions cut 0 bases from V and 8 bases from J, with 13 bases between. The CDR3 runs to 14 residues. CDR3 protein: CSARDLGGIEKLFF. The CDR3 DNA is TGCAGTGCTAGAGACCTGGGGGGGATCGAAAAACTGTTTTTT.

This clonotype has only a few counts. The V and J genes are TRBV28 and TRBJ1-1; 7 bases map to TRBD1. After removal of 10 bases from V and 4 bases from J, the junction contained 9 bases not matched to a gene. The CDR3 runs 13 residues. Germline V lookup: CDR1 MDHEN, CDR2 SYDVKM. CDR3 protein: CATGGGGGTEAFF. The CDR3 DNA follows: TGTGCCACCGGAGGAGGGGGCGGCACTGAAGCTTTCTTT.

The chain carries TRBV27 and TRBJ2-3; a possible D gene is TRBD2 (6 bases). Germline V CDR1 and CDR2: MNHEY, SMNVEV (reference sequence). There are 17 residues in the CDR3. Trimming removed 3 bases from V and 6 bases from J, with 22 bases in between. CDR3 loop: CASSFRALAQNLDTQYF. Here the CDR3 DNA reads TGTGCCAGCAGTTTCCGGGCCCTAGCGCAAAACTTGGATACGCAGTATTTT.

CDR3 nucleotide sequence: TGTGCCAGCAGTTCCTCCCCCGGGGCGTGGAAGACCCAGTACTTC. Its translation is CASSSSPGAWKTQYF. J is TRBJ2-5 and V is TRBV28; D is possibly TRBD1 or TRBD2 (5 bases each). This CDR3 has 15 residues. The V gene lost 4 bases and the J gene lost 6 bases, with 18 bases spanning the gap. Looked up from germline, CDR1 is MDHEN and CDR2 is SYDVKM.

The sample holds a few counts of this clonotype. The chain carries TRBV20-1 and TRBJ2-7, with 7 bases matching TRBD1. There are 15 residues in the CDR3. Germline trimming cut 3 bases from V and 4 bases from J; bases unmatched to any gene: 12. Per germline, CDR1 DFQATT and CDR2 SNEGSKA (reference sequence). CDR3 region: CSASDLPGRGYEQYF. As DNA, the CDR3 is TGCAGTGCTAGCGATTTACCGGGCAGGGGGTACGAGCAGTACTTC.

This clonotype was counted a few times. The chain is built from TRBV28 and TRBJ2-2, with D unclear. Germline V gene lookup returns CDR1 MDHEN and CDR2 SYDVKM. This CDR3 spans 12 amino acids. The germline V and J ends were trimmed by 6 bases and 4 bases, with 6 bases remaining between them. CDR3 in amino acids: CASRLVTGELFF. For the CDR3, the DNA is TGTGCCAGCAGATTAGTCACCGGGGAGCTGTTTTTT.

The CDR3 bases are TGTGCCACCAGCAGTCTTAGAAAAAACATTCAGTACTTC. Encoded protein: CATSSLRKNIQYF. The chain couples TRBV15 to TRBJ2-4; D gene uncertain. The V and J ends lost 3 bases and 4 bases respectively, with 7 bases between them. Germline V lookup: CDR1 LNHNV, CDR2 YYDKDF (reference sequence). This CDR3 spans 13 amino acids.

Remarks on this clonotype: The CDR3 does not close with the conserved phenylalanine or tryptophan, likely indicating a read error. The J gene is TRBJ2-1, the V gene TRBV6-1, with D possibly TRBD1 on 6 matching bases. In germline, CDR1 is MNHNS, CDR2 SASEGT. Trimming took 0 bases from V and 6 from J, leaving 12 bases between them. This CDR3 is built from 15 residues. Here the CDR3 reads CASSEAMTGLNEQFS. CDR3 DNA sequence: TGTGCCAGCAGTGAAGCCATGACAGGTCTCAATGAGCAGTTCTCC.

J is TRBJ1-5 and V is TRBV18; D call uncertain. This CDR3 comprises 12 residues. Germline V CDR1 and CDR2: KGHSH, LQKENI. The germline V and J ends were trimmed by 2 bases and 6 bases, with 5 bases remaining between them. CDR3 in amino acids: CASSPDGQPQHF. CDR3 coding DNA: TGTGCCAGCTCACCAGATGGTCAGCCCCAGCATTTT.

In this sample, this clonotype turned up a few times. V and J are TRBV27 and TRBJ2-7; D remains ambiguous. This CDR3 comprises 15 residues. V was cut by 1 base and J by 0 bases, with 10 bases left in between. Germline CDR1 and CDR2: MNHEY and SMNVEV (reference sequence). CDR3 bases: TGTGCCAGCAGTTTATTGGTTGGAAGCTCCTACGAGCAGTACTTC. This translates into CASSLLVGSSYEQYF.

The V and J genes are TRBV5-1 and TRBJ2-2; no clear D gene. This CDR3 comprises 15 residues. The V gene's germline CDR1 is SGHRS and CDR2 YFSETQ. V was cut by 0 bases and J by 4 bases, with 10 bases left in between. CDR3 protein: CASSLAPKGTGELFF. For the CDR3, the DNA is TGCGCCAGCAGCTTGGCACCTAAGGGCACCGGGGAGCTGTTTTTT.

This clonotype showed up just a few times. The rearrangement uses TRBV28 and TRBJ2-7; D could derive from TRBD1 or TRBD2 (5 bases each). With 4 bases removed from V and 3 bases from J, the gap between germline ends came to 16 bases. Germline CDR1 is MDHEN and CDR2 is SYDVKM. The CDR3 runs 15 residues. The CDR3 reads CASSSTRDGNYEQYF. In DNA, the CDR3 is TGTGCCAGCAGTTCCACCCGGGACGGTAACTACGAGCAGTACTTC.

Many counts were recorded for this clonotype. CDR3 region: CASSLVGTGNEKLFF. CDR3 sequence (DNA): TGTGCCAGCAGCTTAGTGGGGACCGGCAATGAAAAACTGTTTTTT. The chain combines TRBV7-9 with TRBJ1-4, with D perhaps TRBD1 (5 bases). Germline V gene sequence: CDR1 SEHNR, CDR2 FQNEAQ (reference sequence). The CDR3 loop spans 15 amino acids. Trimming took off 1 base at V and 5 bases at J, with 11 bases between the two ends.